The 23 T cell receptor beta chains below were found in one sample sequenced in a study of T cell changes during pregnancy in multiple sclerosis. TCRdb's copy holds only in-frame clones and misses some; the assay was immunoSEQ multiplex PCR. The sample yields about 76,000 clones, 92% seen once. Specimen: peripheral blood, collected in the first trimester of pregnancy. These receptors were collected from a female donor in good health, enrolled as a control in a pregnancy study.

The chain uses TRBV27 and TRBJ2-3; TRBD2 is a possible D gene (5 bases). This CDR3 spans 13 amino acids. Germline values: CDR1 MNHEY, CDR2 SMNVEV (reference sequence). V was trimmed by 7 bases and J by 6 bases, leaving 14 bases between them. CDR3 sequence (DNA): TGTGCCAGCATCGGGGATAGTAGGGATACGCAGTATTTT. Translating it yields CASIGDSRDTQYF.

The gene calls are TRBV28 and TRBJ2-2; 8 nucleotides align to TRBD1. The germline V gene has CDR1 MDHEN and CDR2 SYDVKM. Trimming at V came to 6 bases and at J to 3 bases, leaving 6 bases not matched to a gene. CDR3 size: 15 residues. In DNA, the CDR3 is TGTGCCAGCAGCCCGACAGGGGTGGACACCGGGGAGCTGTTTTTT. This codes for CASSPTGVDTGELFF.

This clone was found a few times. The junction does not match germline at one end; this may be a read error. This chain connects TRBV7-7 to TRBJ2-5, with TRBD1 identical over 7 bases. This CDR3 has 14 amino acids. The germline gives CDR1 SSHAT, CDR2 FNYEAQ (reference sequence). For the CDR3, the DNA is TGTGCTAGCAGTTTGGACCCAGGGGGTGAGACCCAGTACTTC. This translates into CASSLDPGGETQYF.

This chain links TRBV5-1 with TRBJ2-1, with 16 bases fitting TRBD2. The germline V gene has CDR1 SGHRS and CDR2 YFSETQ. The CDR3 has 22 amino acids. V was pared by 0 bases and J by 10 bases, with 22 bases of the junction left unmatched. As DNA, the CDR3 is TGCGCCAGCAGCTTGGATAGCCAGGGGAATGCATCGGGACTAGCGGGAGGGGGGGAGCAGTTCTTC. This encodes CASSLDSQGNASGLAGGGEQFF.

This chain joins TRBV6-1 and TRBJ1-1; no firm D call. The germline CDR1 and CDR2 sequences are MNHNS and SASEGT. V shed 8 bases and J shed 4 bases, with 8 bases lying between them. The CDR3 is made up of 11 amino acids. CDR3 residues: CASRESTEAFF. CDR3 nucleotides: TGTGCCAGCCGGGAAAGCACTGAAGCTTTCTTT.

The chain joins TRBV2 to TRBJ2-2, with TRBD2 identical over 11 bases. Looked up from germline, CDR1 is SNHLY and CDR2 is FYNNEI. Unmatched junction bases numbered 3, after V lost 7 bases and J lost 5 bases. CDR3 length: 14 amino acids. Here the CDR3 DNA reads TGTGCCAGCAAAACTAGCGGGAGTACCGGGGAGCTGTTTTTT. This encodes CASKTSGSTGELFF.

J is TRBJ2-2 and V is TRBV5-8, with TRBD1 matching over 8 bases. This CDR3 has 15 residues. V was pared by 6 bases and J by 6 bases, with 10 bases of the junction left unmatched. CDR1 SGHTS and CDR2 YDEGEE come from the germline V gene. The CDR3 spells CASTYSTGVPGELFF. The CDR3 DNA follows: TGTGCCAGCACCTACTCGACAGGGGTTCCCGGGGAGCTGTTTTTT. The full variable domain, rest sourced from reference TRBV5-8 and TRBJ2-2, is EAGVTQSPTHLIKTRGQQATLRCSPISGHTSVYWYQQALGLGLQFLLWYDEGEERNRGNFPPRFSGRQFPNYSSELNVNALELEDSALYLCASTYSTGVPGELFFGEGSRLTVL.

The CDR3: CASSLRGQETQYF. CDR3 nucleotide sequence: TGTGCCAGCAGTTTAAGGGGCCAAGAGACCCAGTACTTC. This chain connects TRBV27 to TRBJ2-5, with D possibly TRBD1 on 5 matching bases. The V gene lost 2 bases and the J gene lost 1 base, with 5 bases spanning the gap. CDR3 length equals 13 residues. In germline, CDR1 is MNHEY, CDR2 SMNVEV (reference sequence).

The chain combines TRBV9 with TRBJ2-1; 11 positions match TRBD2. Per germline, CDR1 SGDLS and CDR2 YYNGEE. The V segment lost 3 bases and the J segment 8 bases; nucleotides outside the gene matches: 10. The CDR3 covers 16 residues. This CDR3 reads CASSARAVAGGDEQFF. The CDR3 DNA sequence: TGTGCCAGCAGCGCCCGGGCGGTAGCGGGGGGGGATGAGCAGTTCTTC. The variable domain in full, with the rest retrieved from reference TRBV9 and TRBJ2-1, is DSGVTQTPKHLITATGQRVTLRCSPRSGDLSVYWYQQSLDQGLQFLIQYYNGEERAKGNILERFSAQQFPDLHSELNLSSLELGDSALYFCASSARAVAGGDEQFFGPGTRLTVL.

The rearrangement joins TRBV12-2 to TRBJ2-5; TRBD1 was called by the table and not checked on the DNA. TRBV12-2 is termed a pseudogene. This CDR3 contains 17 residues. CDR3 nucleotides: TGTGCAAGTCGCTTAGCGGGGCCCAACAGAAGGGAAGAGACCCAGTACTTC. This translates into CASRLAGPNRREETQYF.

The rearrangement links TRBV6-5 to TRBJ2-3; D gene ambiguous. V was cut by 3 bases and J by 10 bases, with 14 bases left in between. The germline gives CDR1 MNHEY, CDR2 SVGAGI. This CDR3 has 13 amino acids. The CDR3 coding sequence is TGTGCCAGCAGTTATCTGGTAGGAGAACCGCAGTATTTT. Residues: CASSYLVGEPQYF.

CDR3 nucleotides: TGCGCCAGCAGCTTGGACTACGCCTATGAGCAGTTCTTC. This translates into CASSLDYAYEQFF. V usage is TRBV5-1 and J usage is TRBJ2-1; unclear D gene. The CDR3 is made up of 13 amino acids. V lost 0 bases, J lost 8 bases, and 9 bases lay in between. Germline CDR1 and CDR2: SGHRS and YFSETQ.

The V call is TRBV9, the J call TRBJ1-3; 9 bases are a match to TRBD1. The V segment lost 3 bases and the J segment 8 bases; nucleotides outside the gene matches: 9. Germline CDR1 and CDR2: SGDLS and YYNGEE. The CDR3 consists of 15 residues. The CDR3: CASSARQGGLDTIYF. The CDR3 DNA follows: TGTGCCAGCAGCGCGCGACAGGGGGGGTTAGACACCATATATTTT.

The rearrangement uses TRBV4-1 and TRBJ2-1; 7 positions agree with TRBD1. V dropped 3 bases and J dropped 4; count of bases not matched to a gene: 3. Germline values: CDR1 MGHRA, CDR2 YSYEKL. This CDR3 is 14 amino acids long. In DNA form, the CDR3 reads TGCGCCAGCAGCCACAGGGGGTTTTACAATGAGCAGTTCTTC. It specifies CASSHRGFYNEQFF.

The chain couples TRBV5-6 to TRBJ2-5; D possibly corresponds to TRBD1 (5 bases). The CDR3 has 14 residues. CDR1 is SGHDT and CDR2 is YYEEEE in the germline V gene. V lost 6 bases and J lost 4, with 16 bases in between. As DNA, the CDR3 is TGTGCCAGCAACCCGTGGTGGCAGGGAGAGACCCAGTACTTC. This gives the protein CASNPWWQGETQYF.

The gene calls are TRBV13 and TRBJ2-1; 11 bases are a match to TRBD2. The CDR3 length is 15 residues. In germline, CDR1 is PRHDT, CDR2 FYEKMQ (reference sequence). Unmatched junction bases numbered 8, after V lost 4 bases and J lost 9 bases. This chain's CDR3 is CASSSRLAGLGEQFF. The CDR3, as DNA: TGTGCCAGCAGCTCGCGACTAGCGGGACTTGGTGAGCAGTTCTTC.

Written as DNA, the CDR3 is TGTGCCAGCAGGGACAGGGTCACCGGGGAGCTGTTTTTT. It codes for CASRDRVTGELFF. The J gene is TRBJ2-2, the V gene TRBV25-1; 8 bases are shared with TRBD1. In germline, CDR1 is MGHDK, CDR2 SYGVNS. V lost 6 bases, J lost 4 bases, and 1 base stayed unmatched. The CDR3 covers 13 residues.

CDR3 DNA sequence: TGTGCCAGCAGCTACGAACAGGGGAGGGAGACCCAGTACTTC. This sequence encodes CASSYEQGRETQYF. This chain links TRBV7-8 with TRBJ2-5, with a tentative D call TRBD1 (7 bases). The CDR3 spans 14 residues. Trimming cost V 4 bases and J 5 bases, with 14 bases left between them. Per the germline V gene, CDR1 is SGHVS and CDR2 is FQNEAQ.

The chain carries TRBV5-1 and TRBJ1-5; D is possibly TRBD1 (5 bases). CDR1 and CDR2 (germline): SGHRS, YFSETQ. CDR3 length: 14 amino acids. V gave up 1 base and J gave up 5 bases, with 10 bases separating them. CDR3 in amino acids: CASSLFQGDQPQHF. CDR3 nucleotides: TGCGCCAGCAGCTTGTTCCAGGGTGATCAGCCCCAGCATTTT.

This sequence joins TRBV5-6 and TRBJ1-5; D is unclear. V lost 0 bases and J 4 bases, leaving 5 bases between the germline ends. The germline V gene encodes CDR1 SGHDT and CDR2 YYEEEE. The CDR3 sequence is 13 residues long. DNA for the CDR3: TGTGCCAGCAGCTTGGCGGGGAATCAGCCCCAGCATTTT. This gives the protein CASSLAGNQPQHF.

V and J are TRBV28 and TRBJ2-3; 9 nucleotides line up with TRBD2. The length of the CDR3 is 16 residues. The germline CDR1 and CDR2 sequences are MDHEN and SYDVKM. Trimming removed 4 bases from V and 2 bases from J; junction bases left unmatched: 7. The CDR3 sequence is CASSSRASGTTDTQYF. The DNA for the CDR3 is TGTGCCAGCAGTTCAAGGGCTAGCGGGACCACAGATACGCAGTATTTT.

V gene TRBV7-2 combines with J gene TRBJ2-7; 9 nucleotides agree with TRBD1. CDR3 length equals 16 residues. Trimming took 0 bases from V and 4 from J; bases not matched to a gene: 7. CDR1 and CDR2 (germline): SGHTA, FQGNSA. This CDR3 reads CASSLAGGDRAYEQYF. The CDR3 coding sequence is TGTGCCAGCAGCTTAGCGGGGGGGGACAGGGCTTACGAGCAGTACTTC.

V gene TRBV25-1 combines with J gene TRBJ2-2, with TRBD2 identical over 7 bases. The CDR3 totals 18 residues. Germline V gives CDR1 MGHDK, CDR2 SYGVNS. The junction had 11 bases not matched to a gene; V was cut back by 1 base and J by 3 bases. The CDR3 sequence is CASSESLVSSGYTGELFF. CDR3 coding DNA: TGTGCCAGCAGTGAATCCCTTGTTTCTAGCGGTTACACCGGGGAGCTGTTTTTT.